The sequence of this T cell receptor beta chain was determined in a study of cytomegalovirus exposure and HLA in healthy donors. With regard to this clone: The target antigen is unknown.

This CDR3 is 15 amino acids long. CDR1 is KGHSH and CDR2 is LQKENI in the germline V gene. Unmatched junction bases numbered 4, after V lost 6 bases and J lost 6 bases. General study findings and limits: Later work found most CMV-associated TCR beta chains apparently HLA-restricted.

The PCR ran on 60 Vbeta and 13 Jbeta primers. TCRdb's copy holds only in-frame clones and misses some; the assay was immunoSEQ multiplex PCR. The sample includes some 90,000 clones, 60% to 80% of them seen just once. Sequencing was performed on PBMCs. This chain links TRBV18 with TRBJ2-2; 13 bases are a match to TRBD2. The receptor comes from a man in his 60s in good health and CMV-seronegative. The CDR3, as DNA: TGTGCCAGCTCTTCCGGACTAGCGGGAGCCGGGGAGCTGTTTTTT. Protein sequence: CASSSGLAGAGELFF.